Listed here are 12 T cell receptor beta chains from one sample, sequenced in a study of cytomegalovirus exposure and HLA in healthy donors. Primers: 60 Vbeta forward and 13 Jbeta reverse. TCRdb's table, derived via immunoSEQ multiplex PCR, lists solely in-frame clones and lacks some. The data hold 150,000 to 180,000 clones, with about four fifths observed a single time. The material sequenced was PBMCs. These receptors were collected from a young man in good health and CMV-seronegative.

The rearrangement joins TRBV27 to TRBJ2-1; 13 bases are shared with TRBD2. The CDR3 sequence is 16 residues long. The V gene end was trimmed by 5 bases and the J gene end by 3 bases; junction bases not matched to a gene: 4. The germline gives CDR1 MNHEY, CDR2 SMNVEV (reference sequence). In nucleotides, the CDR3 is TGTGCCAGCAGTGCGGGACTAGCGGGGCTCTACAATGAGCAGTTCTTC. Translation gives CASSAGLAGLYNEQFF.

The rearrangement joins TRBV5-6 to TRBJ2-5; D might be TRBD1 (6 bases). The CDR3 spans 14 residues. Germline V gene lookup returns CDR1 SGHDT and CDR2 YYEEEE. The germline V and J ends were trimmed by 0 bases and 5 bases, with 11 bases remaining between them. This CDR3 is CASSLAGAGETQYF. The CDR3 nucleotides are TGTGCCAGCAGCTTGGCAGGGGCTGGGGAGACCCAGTACTTC.

On this clone itself: One end of the junction does not line up with germline, which may come from a read error. The rearrangement uses TRBV5-4 and TRBJ2-4, with D possibly matching TRBD2 (5 bases). Germline V CDR1 and CDR2: SGHNT, YYREEE (reference sequence). CDR3 length: 15 residues. DNA for the CDR3: TGTGCCAGCAGCTTGGCCAAATCGGGGAAGAACAGTCAGTACTTC. Amino acids: CASSLAKSGKNSQYF.

The V gene is TRBV7-9, the J gene TRBJ2-7, with a weak D call TRBD2 (5 bases). Germline CDR1 and CDR2: SEHNR and FQNEAQ (reference sequence). The V and J ends lost 3 bases and 0 bases respectively, with 12 bases between them. The CDR3 contains 15 residues. The CDR3 loop reads CASSFEGSSSYEQYF. The CDR3 region has the DNA TGTGCCAGCAGCTTTGAGGGCTCCAGCTCCTACGAGCAGTACTTC. Looking up the rest from reference TRBV7-9 and TRBJ2-7 gives the full variable domain: DTGVSQNPRHKITKRGQNVTFRCDPISEHNRLYWYRQTLGQGPEFLTYFQNEAQLEKSRLLSDRFSAERPKGSFSTLEIQRTEQGDSAMYLCASSFEGSSSYEQYFGPGTRLTVT.

This chain joins TRBV7-6 and TRBJ1-5; 7 nucleotides align to TRBD1. CDR3 length: 13 amino acids. Germline-derived CDR1 and CDR2 are SGHVS and FNYEAQ. V shed 5 bases, J shed 7 bases, and the junction held 5 bases outside the gene matches. The CDR3 region is CASSLTGDQPQHF. Here the CDR3 DNA reads TGTGCCAGCAGCCTAACAGGGGACCAGCCCCAGCATTTT.

The chain is built from TRBV6-5 and TRBJ2-7, with a tentative D call TRBD2 (5 bases). Germline values: CDR1 MNHEY, CDR2 SVGAGI. V lost 0 bases and J 2 bases, leaving 14 bases between the germline ends. This CDR3 has 16 residues. The CDR3 DNA follows: TGTGCCAGCAGTTACTCTATACCGGGATTTACCTACGAGCAGTACTTC. The encoded protein is CASSYSIPGFTYEQYF.

In DNA, the CDR3 is TGTGCCAGCAGTGGTCAGGCCTTACTCTCTGGAAACACCATATATTTT. Translation gives CASSGQALLSGNTIYF. The genes are TRBV6-1 and TRBJ1-3; D not certain. Trimming left V 4 bases short and J 0 bases short, with 13 bases between. The CDR3 consists of 16 residues. Germline assignment: CDR1 MNHNS and CDR2 SASEGT.

The chain joins TRBV6-6 to TRBJ1-2; 7 bases are a match to TRBD1. The CDR3 contains 14 residues. The V and J ends lost 1 base and 8 bases, in that order; junction bases with no gene match: 7. CDR1 and CDR2 (germline): MNHNY, SVGAGI (reference sequence). The CDR3 spells CASSYWGQLGGYTF. CDR3 bases: TGTGCCAGCAGTTACTGGGGACAGCTAGGCGGCTACACCTTC.

This chain joins TRBV5-1 and TRBJ2-3; the D gene is possibly TRBD2 (7 bases). The CDR3 consists of 14 residues. Germline V gene sequence: CDR1 SGHRS, CDR2 YFSETQ. Trimming took 4 bases from V and 2 from J, leaving 11 bases between them. CDR3 nucleotide sequence: TGCGCCAGCAGCAGCCGGGGGGCCACAGATACGCAGTATTTT. It is translated as CASSSRGATDTQYF.

The sample holds one count of this clone. The chain links TRBV30 to TRBJ1-2, with 8 bases matching TRBD1. Trimming cost V 0 bases and J 6 bases; bases outside gene matches: 3. Germline assignment: CDR1 GTSNPN and CDR2 SVGIG (reference sequence). The CDR3 consists of 13 residues. CDR3 amino acids: CAWSVQGGDGYTF. Here the CDR3 DNA reads TGTGCCTGGAGTGTACAGGGGGGGGATGGCTACACCTTC. The entire variable domain, with the rest obtained from reference TRBV30 and TRBJ1-2, is as follows: SQTIHQWPATLVQPVGSPLSLECTVEGTSNPNLYWYRQAAGRGLQLLFYSVGIGQISSEVPQNLSASRPQDRQFILSSKKLLLSDSGFYLCAWSVQGGDGYTFGSGTRLTVV.

The V and J genes are TRBV29-1 and TRBJ1-1; D is unclear. From germline, CDR1 is SQVTM and CDR2 ANQGSEA. Trimming pared 4 bases from V and 0 bases from J, leaving 9 bases between. The CDR3 runs to 13 residues. In nucleotides, the CDR3 is TGCAGCGTTGTAAAGACAATGAACACTGAAGCTTTCTTT. Encoded protein: CSVVKTMNTEAFF.

This clone was counted a few times. V is TRBV6-4 and J is TRBJ2-3; 11 bases are a match to TRBD2. In germline, CDR1 is MRHNA, CDR2 SNTAGT. This CDR3 region has 14 residues. J lost 4 bases, V lost 3 bases, and 0 bases had no gene match. Written as DNA, the CDR3 is TGTGCCAGCAGTGAACTAGCGGGGGCAGATACGCAGTATTTT. Amino acids: CASSELAGADTQYF.